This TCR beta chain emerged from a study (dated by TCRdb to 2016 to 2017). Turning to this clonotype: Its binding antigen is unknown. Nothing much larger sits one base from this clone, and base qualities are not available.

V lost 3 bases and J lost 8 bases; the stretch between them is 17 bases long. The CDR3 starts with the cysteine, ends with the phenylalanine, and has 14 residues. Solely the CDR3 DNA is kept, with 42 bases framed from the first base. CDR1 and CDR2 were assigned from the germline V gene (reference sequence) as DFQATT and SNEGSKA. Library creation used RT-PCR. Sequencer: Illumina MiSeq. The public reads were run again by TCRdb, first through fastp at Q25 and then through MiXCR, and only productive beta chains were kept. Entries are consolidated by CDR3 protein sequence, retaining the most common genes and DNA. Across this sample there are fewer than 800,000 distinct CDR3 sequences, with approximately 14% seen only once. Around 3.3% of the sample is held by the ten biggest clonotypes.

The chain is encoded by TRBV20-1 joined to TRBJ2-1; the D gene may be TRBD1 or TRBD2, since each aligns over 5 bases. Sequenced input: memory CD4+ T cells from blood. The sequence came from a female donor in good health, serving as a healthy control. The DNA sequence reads TGCAGTGCTAGCCAACAGAGTAGGGGAGATGAGCAGTTCTTC. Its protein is CSASQQSRGDEQFF.